The rows below give T cell receptor beta chains drawn from one sample of a study of blood T cell repertoires in COVID-19. Produced via immunoSEQ multiplex PCR; TCRdb's table is partial and in-frame only. The sample includes roughly 250,000 clones, around 88% of them seen just once. The sample consisted of PBMCs or T cells enriched from blood (not recorded which). The receptors were sampled from a woman between 40 and 55 years old with acute COVID-19. Each CDR3 is given with its conserved first and last residue. A D gene is named only where the DNA matches it firmly. Size is omitted from some rows. Given values are once, few, many or a class for expanded clones.

TRBD2	TRBV6-5	once	TRBJ2-7	CASTAGGGYEQYF	TGTGCCAGCACGGCGGGAGGTGGGTACGAGCAGTACTTC
TRBD2	TRBV3-1/TRBV3-2	once	TRBJ2-3	CASSKGLAGVDTQYF	TGTGCCAGCAGCAAGGGACTAGCGGGAGTGGATACGCAGTATTTT
.	TRBV24-1	.	TRBJ1-2	CATSDASGGYGYTF	TGTGCCACCAGTGATGCTTCGGGGGGATATGGCTACACCTTC
.	TRBV4-1	.	TRBJ2-3	CASSQDRLPTDTQYF	TGCGCCAGCAGCCAAGATAGATTACCCACAGATACGCAGTATTTT
.	TRBV19	.	TRBJ2-1	CASSIGSLLDEQFF	TGTGCCAGTAGTATCGGGTCGCTTCTGGATGAGCAGTTCTTC
TRBD1	TRBV9	.	TRBJ1-6	CASSVTGGDNSPLHF	TGTGCCAGCAGCGTAACAGGGGGGGATAATTCACCCCTCCACTTT
TRBD1	TRBV7-9	.	TRBJ1-2	CASSSTTGGGGYGYTF	TGTGCCAGCAGCTCGACAACAGGGGGAGGGGGTTATGGCTACACCTTC
.	TRBV6-1	once	TRBJ2-2	CASSEPSPTGELFF	TGTGCCAGCAGTGAACCTAGCCCCACCGGGGAGCTGTTTTTT
TRBD1	TRBV9	.	TRBJ2-1	CASSLTGGAGNEQFF	TGTGCCAGCAGCCTCACAGGGGGCGCCGGCAATGAGCAGTTCTTC
TRBD2	TRBV6-1	.	TRBJ2-5	CASSQGLAGGLETQYF	TGTGCCAGCAGTCAAGGACTAGCGGGAGGTCTGGAGACCCAGTACTTC
TRBD1	TRBV19	.	TRBJ2-5	CASRLRQGNQETQYF	TGTGCCAGTAGACTCAGACAGGGAAACCAAGAGACCCAGTACTTC
TRBD1	TRBV6-5	.	TRBJ1-3	CASSYQGQGAGNTIYF	TGTGCCAGCAGTTACCAGGGACAGGGGGCTGGAAACACCATATATTTT
TRBD1	TRBV27	.	TRBJ2-7	CASSGPGQALYEQYF	TGTGCCAGCAGTGGTCCGGGACAGGCTCTTTACGAGCAGTACTTC
.	TRBV29-1	few	TRBJ2-1	CSVSGRREQFF	TGCAGCGTTAGTGGTCGTCGGGAGCAGTTCTTC
.	TRBV9	.	TRBJ2-3	CASSVGPADTQYF	TGTGCCAGCAGCGTAGGTCCGGCAGATACGCAGTATTTT
.	TRBV7-3	.	TRBJ2-5	CASSISLSETQYF	TGTGCCAGCAGCATTTCACTTTCGGAGACCCAGTACTTC
.	TRBV6-5	.	TRBJ1-1	CASRPGALGTEAFF	TGTGCCAGCAGGCCAGGGGCGCTCGGCACTGAAGCTTTCTTT
.	TRBV4-1	.	TRBJ1-1	CASSQDLWLGGGGAFF	TGCGCCAGCAGCCAAGATCTTTGGCTCGGAGGCGGGGGGGCTTTCTTT
.	TRBV9	.	TRBJ2-1	CASSDQSSSDEQFF	TGTGCCAGCAGCGACCAAAGTTCTTCGGATGAGCAGTTCTTC
.	TRBV18	.	TRBJ1-1	CASSPGQSTEAFF	TGTGCCAGCTCACCAGGGCAGTCCACTGAAGCTTTCTTT